This record concerns one T cell receptor beta chain sequence. Its antigen is unknown. For every donor, a draw yielded around 10 milliliters of peripheral blood. Isolated PBMCs totaled at least 7 million in each sample. The data originate from a study of blood T cells in healthy people across ages. Findings and limits, study-wide: There were more naive CD4+ cells and higher diversity in long-lived donors than in aged donors.

A second PCR of 7 to 11 cycles used a sample-barcoded 5' primer and a J-beta primer mix. Every single cDNA molecule received a tag from a template-switch adaptor with 12 random nucleotides. TCRdb itself ran the 5' RACE reads through MiXCR, one entry per CDR3 protein. The table includes hundreds of thousands of distinct CDR3 sequences, roughly two fifths detected once. The clonotype was recovered from a man older than 75 in good health. Sequencing used blood.

CDR3 in amino acids: CASSRDHYKETQYF. The CDR3 nucleotides read TGTGCCAGCAGCCGGGACCACTACAAAGAGACCCAGTACTTC. The chain employs TRBV5-4 and TRBJ2-5; tentatively, D is TRBD1 or TRBD2 (5 bases each). From germline, CDR1 is SGHNT and CDR2 YYREEE (reference sequence). The CDR3 covers 14 residues. V lost 4 bases and J 3 bases, leaving 13 bases between the germline ends.